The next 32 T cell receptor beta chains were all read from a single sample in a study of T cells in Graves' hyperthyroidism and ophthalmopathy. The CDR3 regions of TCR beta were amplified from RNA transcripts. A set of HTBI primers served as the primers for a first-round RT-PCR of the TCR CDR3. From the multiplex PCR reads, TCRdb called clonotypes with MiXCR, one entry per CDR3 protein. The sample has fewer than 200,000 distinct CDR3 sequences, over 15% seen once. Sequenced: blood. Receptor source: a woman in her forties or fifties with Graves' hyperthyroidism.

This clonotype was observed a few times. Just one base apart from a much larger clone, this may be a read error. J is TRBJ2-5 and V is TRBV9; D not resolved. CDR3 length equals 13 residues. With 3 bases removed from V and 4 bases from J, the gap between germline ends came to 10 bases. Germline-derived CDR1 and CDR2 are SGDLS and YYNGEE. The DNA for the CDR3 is TGTGCCAGCAGCGCAGCCCCGGGAGAGACCCAGTACTTC. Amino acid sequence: CASSAAPGETQYF.

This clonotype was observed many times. The CDR3 sequence: CASSTPGGNQPQHF. The CDR3 DNA follows: TGTGCCAGCAGCACCCCGGGGGGCAATCAGCCCCAGCATTTT. The chain carries TRBV5-8 and TRBJ1-5, with TRBD1 as a possible D gene (5 bases). Germline CDR1 reads SGHTS; CDR2 reads YDEGEE. The CDR3 extends over 14 amino acids. Trimming took off 4 bases at V and 2 bases at J, with 10 bases between the two ends.

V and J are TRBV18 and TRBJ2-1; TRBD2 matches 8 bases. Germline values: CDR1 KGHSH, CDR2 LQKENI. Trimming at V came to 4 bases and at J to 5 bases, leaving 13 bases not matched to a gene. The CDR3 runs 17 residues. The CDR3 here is CASSRSGGLGLDNEQFF. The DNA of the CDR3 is TGTGCCAGCTCACGGTCTGGGGGACTAGGTCTGGACAATGAGCAGTTCTTC. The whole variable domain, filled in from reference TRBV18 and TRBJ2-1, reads NAGVMQNPRHLVRRRGQEARLRCSPMKGHSHVYWYRQLPEEGLKFMVYLQKENIIDESGMPKERFSAEFPKEGPSILRIQQVVRGDSAAYFCASSRSGGLGLDNEQFFGPGTRLTVL.

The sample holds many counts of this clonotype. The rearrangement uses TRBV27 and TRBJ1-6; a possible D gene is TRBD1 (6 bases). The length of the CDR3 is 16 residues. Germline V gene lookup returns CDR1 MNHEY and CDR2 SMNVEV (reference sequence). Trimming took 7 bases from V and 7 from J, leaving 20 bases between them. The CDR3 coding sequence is TGTGCCAGCAATCCGACAGGACCCTTTGAAAATTCACCCCTCCACTTT. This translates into CASNPTGPFENSPLHF.

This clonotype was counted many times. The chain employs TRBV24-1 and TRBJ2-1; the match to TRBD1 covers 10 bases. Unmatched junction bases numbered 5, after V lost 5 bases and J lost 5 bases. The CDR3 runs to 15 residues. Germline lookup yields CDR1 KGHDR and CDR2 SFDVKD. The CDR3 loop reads CATSVLGQGNNEQFF. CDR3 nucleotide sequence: TGTGCCACCAGTGTCCTGGGACAGGGGAACAATGAGCAGTTCTTC.

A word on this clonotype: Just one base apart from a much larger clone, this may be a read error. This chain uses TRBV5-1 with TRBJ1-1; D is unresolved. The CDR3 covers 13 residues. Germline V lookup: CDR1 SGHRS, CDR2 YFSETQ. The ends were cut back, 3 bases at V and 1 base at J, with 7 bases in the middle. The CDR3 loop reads CASSSARNTEAFF. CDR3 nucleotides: TGCGCCAGCAGCTCGGCGAGGAACACTGAAGCTTTCTTT.

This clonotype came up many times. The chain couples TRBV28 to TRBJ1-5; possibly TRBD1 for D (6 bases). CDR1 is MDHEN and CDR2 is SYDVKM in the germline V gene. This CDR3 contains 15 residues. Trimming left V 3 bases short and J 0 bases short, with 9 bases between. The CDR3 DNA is TGTGCCAGCAGTTTGATACAGGGTAGCAATCAGCCCCAGCATTTT. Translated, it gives CASSLIQGSNQPQHF. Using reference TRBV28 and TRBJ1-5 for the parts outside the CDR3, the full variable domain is DVKVTQSSRYLVKRTGEKVFLECVQDMDHENMFWYRQDPGLGLRLIYFSYDVKMKEKGDIPEGYSVSREKKERFSLILESASTNQTSMYLCASSLIQGSNQPQHFGDGTRLSIL.

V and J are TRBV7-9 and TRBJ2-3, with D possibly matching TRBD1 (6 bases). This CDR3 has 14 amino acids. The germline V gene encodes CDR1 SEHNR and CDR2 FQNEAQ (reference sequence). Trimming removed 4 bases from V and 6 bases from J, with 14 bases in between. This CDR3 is CASSSGDNRDTQYF. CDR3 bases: TGTGCCAGCAGCTCAGGGGACAACAGGGATACGCAGTATTTT.

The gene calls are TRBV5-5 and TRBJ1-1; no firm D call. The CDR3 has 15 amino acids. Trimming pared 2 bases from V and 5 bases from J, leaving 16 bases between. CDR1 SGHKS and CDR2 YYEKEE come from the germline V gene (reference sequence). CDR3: CASSFLLLLRTEAFF. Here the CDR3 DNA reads TGTGCCAGCAGCTTCCTATTACTCCTTCGGACTGAAGCTTTCTTT.

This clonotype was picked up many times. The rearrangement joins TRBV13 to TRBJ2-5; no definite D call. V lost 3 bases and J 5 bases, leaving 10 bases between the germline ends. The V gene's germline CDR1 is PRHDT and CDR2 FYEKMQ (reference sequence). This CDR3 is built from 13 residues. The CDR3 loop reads CASSFDSVETQYF. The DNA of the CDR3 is TGTGCCAGCAGCTTCGACTCCGTGGAGACCCAGTACTTC.

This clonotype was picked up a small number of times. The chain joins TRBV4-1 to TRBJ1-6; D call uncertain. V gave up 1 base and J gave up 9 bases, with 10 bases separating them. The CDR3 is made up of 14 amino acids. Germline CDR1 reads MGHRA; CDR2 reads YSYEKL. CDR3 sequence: CASSQGHSSSPLHF. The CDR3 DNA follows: TGCGCCAGCAGCCAAGGCCACAGTTCTTCACCCCTCCACTTT.

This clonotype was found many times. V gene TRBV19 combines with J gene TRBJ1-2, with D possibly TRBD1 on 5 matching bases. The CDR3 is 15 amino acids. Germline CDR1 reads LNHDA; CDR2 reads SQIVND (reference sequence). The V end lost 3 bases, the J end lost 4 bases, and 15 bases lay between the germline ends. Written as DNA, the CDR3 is TGTGCCAGTAGTATCGGGACGGACGTTTTCTATGGCTACACCTTC. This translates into CASSIGTDVFYGYTF.

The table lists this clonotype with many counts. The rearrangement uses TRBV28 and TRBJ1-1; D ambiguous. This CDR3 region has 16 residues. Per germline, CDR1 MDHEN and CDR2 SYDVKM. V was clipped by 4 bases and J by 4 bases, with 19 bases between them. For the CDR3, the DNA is TGTGCCAGCAGTTCCGACTCGGATGCTTTTGCCACTGAAGCTTTCTTT. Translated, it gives CASSSDSDAFATEAFF.

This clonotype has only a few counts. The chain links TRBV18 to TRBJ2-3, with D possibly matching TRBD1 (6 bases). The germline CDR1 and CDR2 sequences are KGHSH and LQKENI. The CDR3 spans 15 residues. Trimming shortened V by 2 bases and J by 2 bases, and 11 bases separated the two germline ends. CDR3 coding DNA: TGTGCCAGCTCACCAATGGGACAATTCACAGATACGCAGTATTTT. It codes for CASSPMGQFTDTQYF.

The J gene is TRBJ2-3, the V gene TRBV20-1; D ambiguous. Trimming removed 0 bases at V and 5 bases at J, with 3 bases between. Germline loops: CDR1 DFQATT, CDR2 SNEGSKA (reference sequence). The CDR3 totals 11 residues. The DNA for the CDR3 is TGCAGTGCTAGAGACCTAGATACGCAGTATTTT. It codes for CSARDLDTQYF.

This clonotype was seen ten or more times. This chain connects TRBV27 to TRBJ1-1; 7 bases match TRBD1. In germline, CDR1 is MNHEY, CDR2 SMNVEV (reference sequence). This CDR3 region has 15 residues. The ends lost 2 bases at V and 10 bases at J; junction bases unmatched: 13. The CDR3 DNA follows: TGTGCCAGCAGTTTAACGGCAGGGGGGTATCTTAGAGCTTTCTTT. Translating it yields CASSLTAGGYLRAFF.

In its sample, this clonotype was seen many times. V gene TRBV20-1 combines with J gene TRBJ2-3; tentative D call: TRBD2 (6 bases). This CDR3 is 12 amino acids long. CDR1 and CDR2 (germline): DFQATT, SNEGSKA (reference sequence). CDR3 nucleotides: TGCAGCGGGGGTCTCCGATCAGATACGCAGTATTTT. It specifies CSGGLRSDTQYF.

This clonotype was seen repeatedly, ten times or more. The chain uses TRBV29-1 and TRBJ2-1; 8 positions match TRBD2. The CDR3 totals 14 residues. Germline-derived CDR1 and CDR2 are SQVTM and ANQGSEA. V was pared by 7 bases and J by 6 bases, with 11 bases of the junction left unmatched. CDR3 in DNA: TGCAGCGCAGATCCCGGGACTAGTGGCAATGAGCAGTTCTTC. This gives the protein CSADPGTSGNEQFF.

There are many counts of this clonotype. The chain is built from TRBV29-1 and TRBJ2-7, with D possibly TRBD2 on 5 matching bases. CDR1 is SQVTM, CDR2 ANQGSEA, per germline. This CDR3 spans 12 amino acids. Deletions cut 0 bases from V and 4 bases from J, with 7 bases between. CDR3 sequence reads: CSVEEREYEQYF. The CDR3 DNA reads TGCAGCGTTGAAGAAAGGGAGTACGAGCAGTACTTC.

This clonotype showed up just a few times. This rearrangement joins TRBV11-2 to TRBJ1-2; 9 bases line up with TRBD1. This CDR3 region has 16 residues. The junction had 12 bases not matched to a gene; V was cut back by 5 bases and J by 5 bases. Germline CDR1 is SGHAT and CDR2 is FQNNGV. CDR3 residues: CASSGISGQGFYGYTF. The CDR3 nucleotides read TGTGCCAGCAGCGGGATTTCGGGACAGGGTTTTTATGGCTACACCTTC. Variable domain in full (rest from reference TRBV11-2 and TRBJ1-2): EAGVAQSPRYKIIEKRQSVAFWCNPISGHATLYWYQQILGQGPKLLIQFQNNGVVDDSQLPKDRFSAERLKGVDSTLKIQPAKLEDSAVYLCASSGISGQGFYGYTFGSGTRLTVV.

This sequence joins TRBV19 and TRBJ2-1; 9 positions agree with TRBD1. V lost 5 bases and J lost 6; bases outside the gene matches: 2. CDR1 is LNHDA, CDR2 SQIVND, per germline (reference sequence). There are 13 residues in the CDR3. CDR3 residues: CASSPGQGNEQFF. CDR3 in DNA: TGTGCCAGTAGTCCGGGACAGGGCAATGAGCAGTTCTTC.

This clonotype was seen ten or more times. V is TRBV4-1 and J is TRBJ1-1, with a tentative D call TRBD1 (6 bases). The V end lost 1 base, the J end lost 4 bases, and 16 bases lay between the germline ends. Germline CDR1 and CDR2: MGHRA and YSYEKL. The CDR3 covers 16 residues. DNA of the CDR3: TGCGCCAGCAGCCAAGGCGTACAGGGTGGAATCACTGAAGCTTTCTTT. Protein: CASSQGVQGGITEAFF.

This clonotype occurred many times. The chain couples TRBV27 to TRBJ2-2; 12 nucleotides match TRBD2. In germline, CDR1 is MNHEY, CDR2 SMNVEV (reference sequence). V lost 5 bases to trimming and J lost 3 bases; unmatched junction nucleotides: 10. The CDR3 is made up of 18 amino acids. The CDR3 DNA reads TGTGCCAGCAGTAAGACTAGCGGGGGAGTCTATTACACCGGGGAGCTGTTTTTT. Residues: CASSKTSGGVYYTGELFF.

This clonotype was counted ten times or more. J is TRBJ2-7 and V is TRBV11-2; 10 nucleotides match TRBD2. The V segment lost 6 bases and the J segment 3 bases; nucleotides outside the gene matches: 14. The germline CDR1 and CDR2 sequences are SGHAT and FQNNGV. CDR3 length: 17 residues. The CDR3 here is CASSRSASGGSFYEQYF. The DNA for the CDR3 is TGTGCCAGCAGTCGGTCGGCTAGCGGGGGTTCCTTCTACGAGCAGTACTTC. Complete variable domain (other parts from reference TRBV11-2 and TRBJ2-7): EAGVAQSPRYKIIEKRQSVAFWCNPISGHATLYWYQQILGQGPKLLIQFQNNGVVDDSQLPKDRFSAERLKGVDSTLKIQPAKLEDSAVYLCASSRSASGGSFYEQYFGPGTRLTVT.

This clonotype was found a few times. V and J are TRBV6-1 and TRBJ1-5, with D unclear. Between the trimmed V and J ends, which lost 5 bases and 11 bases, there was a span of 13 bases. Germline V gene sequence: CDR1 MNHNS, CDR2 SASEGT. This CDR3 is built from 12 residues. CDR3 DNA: TGTGCCAGCAGTCCCGAACGGGCAGCCCAGCATTTT. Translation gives CASSPERAAQHF.

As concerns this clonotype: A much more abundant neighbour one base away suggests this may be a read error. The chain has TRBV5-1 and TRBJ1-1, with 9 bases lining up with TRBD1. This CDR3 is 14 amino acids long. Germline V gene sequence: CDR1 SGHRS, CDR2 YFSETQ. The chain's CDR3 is CTSSRDRVGTEAFF. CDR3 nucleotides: TGCACCAGCAGCCGGGACAGGGTAGGCACTGAAGCTTTCTTT. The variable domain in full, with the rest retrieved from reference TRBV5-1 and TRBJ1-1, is KAGVTQTPRYLIKTRGQQVTLSCSPISGHRSVSWYQQTPGQGLQFLFEYFSETQRNKGNFPGRFSGRQFSNSRSEMNVSTLELGDSALYLCTSSRDRVGTEAFFGQGTRLTVV.

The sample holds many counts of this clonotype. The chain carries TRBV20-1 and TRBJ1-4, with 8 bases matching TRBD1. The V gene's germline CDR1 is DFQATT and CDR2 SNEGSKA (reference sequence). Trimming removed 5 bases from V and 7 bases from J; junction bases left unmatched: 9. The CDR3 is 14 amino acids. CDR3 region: CSAAPGTGGEKLFF. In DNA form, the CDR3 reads TGCAGTGCTGCCCCCGGGACAGGTGGTGAAAAACTGTTTTTT.

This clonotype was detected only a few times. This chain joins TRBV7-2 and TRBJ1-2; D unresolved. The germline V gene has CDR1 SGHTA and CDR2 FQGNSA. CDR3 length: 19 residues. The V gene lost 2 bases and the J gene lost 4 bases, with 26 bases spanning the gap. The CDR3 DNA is TGTGCCAGCAGCTTATCTGAGTTCGCCTCCGGTCAAAGCCTCTATGGCTACACCTTC. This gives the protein CASSLSEFASGQSLYGYTF. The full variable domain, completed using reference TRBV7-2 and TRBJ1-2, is GAGVSQSPSNKVTEKGKDVELRCDPISGHTALYWYRQSLGQGLEFLIYFQGNSAPDKSGLPSDRFSAERTGGSVSTLTIQRTQQEDSAVYLCASSLSEFASGQSLYGYTFGSGTRLTVV.

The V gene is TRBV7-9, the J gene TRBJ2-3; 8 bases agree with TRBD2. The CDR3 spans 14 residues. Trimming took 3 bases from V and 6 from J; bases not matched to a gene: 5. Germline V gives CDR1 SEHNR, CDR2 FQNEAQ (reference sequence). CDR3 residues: CASSLSGSEDTQYF. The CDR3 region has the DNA TGTGCCAGCAGCTTGAGCGGGAGCGAGGATACGCAGTATTTT. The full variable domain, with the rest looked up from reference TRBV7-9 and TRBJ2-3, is DTGVSQNPRHKITKRGQNVTFRCDPISEHNRLYWYRQTLGQGPEFLTYFQNEAQLEKSRLLSDRFSAERPKGSFSTLEIQRTEQGDSAMYLCASSLSGSEDTQYFGPGTRLTVL.

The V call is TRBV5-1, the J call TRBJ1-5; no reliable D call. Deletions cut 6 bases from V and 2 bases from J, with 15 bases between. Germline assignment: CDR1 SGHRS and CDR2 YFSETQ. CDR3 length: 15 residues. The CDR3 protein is CASTPSGGRNQPQHF. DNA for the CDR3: TGCGCCAGCACTCCGTCGGGTGGCCGCAATCAGCCCCAGCATTTT.

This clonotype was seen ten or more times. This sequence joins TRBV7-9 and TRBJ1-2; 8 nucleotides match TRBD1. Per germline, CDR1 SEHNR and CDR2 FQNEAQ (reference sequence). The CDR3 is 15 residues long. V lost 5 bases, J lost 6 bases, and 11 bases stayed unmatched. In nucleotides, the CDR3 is TGTGCCAGCAGCAGAGACGAACGGACAGGGCATGGCTACACCTTC. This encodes CASSRDERTGHGYTF.

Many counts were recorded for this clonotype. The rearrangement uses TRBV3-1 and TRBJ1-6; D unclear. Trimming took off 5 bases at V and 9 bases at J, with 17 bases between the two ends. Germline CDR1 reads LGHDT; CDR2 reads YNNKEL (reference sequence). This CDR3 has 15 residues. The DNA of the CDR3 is TGTGCCAGCAGCGCCGCTGGGGATAGGTCTTCACCCCTCCACTTT. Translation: CASSAAGDRSSPLHF.